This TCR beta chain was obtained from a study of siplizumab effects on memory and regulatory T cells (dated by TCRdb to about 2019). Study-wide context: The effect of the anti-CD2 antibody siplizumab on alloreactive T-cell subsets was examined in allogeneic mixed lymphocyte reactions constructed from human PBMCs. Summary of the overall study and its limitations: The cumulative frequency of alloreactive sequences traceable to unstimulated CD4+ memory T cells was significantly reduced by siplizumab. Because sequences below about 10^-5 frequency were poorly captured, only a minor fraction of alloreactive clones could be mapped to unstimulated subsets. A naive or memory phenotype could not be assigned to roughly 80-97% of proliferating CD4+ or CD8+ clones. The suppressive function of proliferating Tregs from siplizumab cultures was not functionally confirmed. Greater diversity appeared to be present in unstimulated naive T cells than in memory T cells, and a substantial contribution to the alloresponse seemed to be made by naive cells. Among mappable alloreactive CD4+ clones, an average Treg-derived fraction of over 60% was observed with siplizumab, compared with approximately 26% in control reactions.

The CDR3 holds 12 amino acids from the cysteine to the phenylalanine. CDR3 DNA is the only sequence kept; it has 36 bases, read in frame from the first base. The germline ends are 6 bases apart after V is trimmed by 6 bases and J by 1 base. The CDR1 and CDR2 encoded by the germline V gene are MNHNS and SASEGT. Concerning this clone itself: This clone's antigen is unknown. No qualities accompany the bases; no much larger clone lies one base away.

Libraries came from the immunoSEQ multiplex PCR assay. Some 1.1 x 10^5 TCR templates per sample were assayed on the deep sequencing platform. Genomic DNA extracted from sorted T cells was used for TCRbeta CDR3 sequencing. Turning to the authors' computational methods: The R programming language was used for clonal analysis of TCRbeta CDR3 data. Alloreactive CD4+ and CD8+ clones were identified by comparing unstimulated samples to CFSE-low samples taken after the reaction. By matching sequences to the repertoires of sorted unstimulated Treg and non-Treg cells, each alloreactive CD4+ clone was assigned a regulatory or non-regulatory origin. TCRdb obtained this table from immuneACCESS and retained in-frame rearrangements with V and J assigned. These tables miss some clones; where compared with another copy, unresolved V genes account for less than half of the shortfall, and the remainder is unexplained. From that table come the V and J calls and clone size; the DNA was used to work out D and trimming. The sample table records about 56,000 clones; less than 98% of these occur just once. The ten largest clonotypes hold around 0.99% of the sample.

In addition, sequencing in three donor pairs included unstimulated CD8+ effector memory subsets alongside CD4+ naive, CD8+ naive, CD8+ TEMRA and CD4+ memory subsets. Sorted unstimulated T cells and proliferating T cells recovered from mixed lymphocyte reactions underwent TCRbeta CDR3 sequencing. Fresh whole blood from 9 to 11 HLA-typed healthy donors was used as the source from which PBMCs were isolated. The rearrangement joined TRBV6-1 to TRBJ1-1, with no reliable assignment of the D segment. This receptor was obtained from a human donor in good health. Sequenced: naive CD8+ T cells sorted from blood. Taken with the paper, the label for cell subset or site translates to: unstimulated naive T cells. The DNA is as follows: TGTGCCAGCAGAGAGGGGAACACTGAAGCTTTCTTT. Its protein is CASREGNTEAFF.